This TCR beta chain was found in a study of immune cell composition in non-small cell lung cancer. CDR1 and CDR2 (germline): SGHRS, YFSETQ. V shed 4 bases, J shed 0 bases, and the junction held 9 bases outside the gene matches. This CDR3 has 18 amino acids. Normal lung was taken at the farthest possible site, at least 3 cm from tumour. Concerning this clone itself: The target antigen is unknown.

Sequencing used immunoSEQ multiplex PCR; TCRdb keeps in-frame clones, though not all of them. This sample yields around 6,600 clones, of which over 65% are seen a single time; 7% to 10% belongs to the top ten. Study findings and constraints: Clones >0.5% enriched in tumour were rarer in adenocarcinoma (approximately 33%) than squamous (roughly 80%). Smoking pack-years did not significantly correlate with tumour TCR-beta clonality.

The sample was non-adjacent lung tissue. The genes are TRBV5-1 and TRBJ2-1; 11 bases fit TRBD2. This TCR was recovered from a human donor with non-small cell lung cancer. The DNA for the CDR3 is TGCGCCAGCAGCCCGAGGGTAGCGGGAGGGAGCTCCTACAATGAGCAGTTCTTC. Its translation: CASSPRVAGGSSYNEQFF.